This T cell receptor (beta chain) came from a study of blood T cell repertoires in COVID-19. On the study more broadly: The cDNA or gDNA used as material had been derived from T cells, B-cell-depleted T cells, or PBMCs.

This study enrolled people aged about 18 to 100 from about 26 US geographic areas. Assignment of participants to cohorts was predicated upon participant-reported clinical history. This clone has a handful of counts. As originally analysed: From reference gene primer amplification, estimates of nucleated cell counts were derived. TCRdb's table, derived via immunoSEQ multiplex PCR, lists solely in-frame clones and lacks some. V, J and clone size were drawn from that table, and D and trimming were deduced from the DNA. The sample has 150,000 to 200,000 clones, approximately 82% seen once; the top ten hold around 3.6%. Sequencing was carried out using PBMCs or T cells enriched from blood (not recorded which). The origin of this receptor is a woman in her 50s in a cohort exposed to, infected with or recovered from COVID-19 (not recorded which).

In nucleotides, the CDR3 is TGTGCCAGTAGTATAGTTACAGGGAGAGACGAGCAGTACTTC. It is translated as CASSIVTGRDEQYF. The chain has TRBV19 and TRBJ2-7, with D possibly being TRBD1 (6 bases). Trimming pared 1 base from V and 5 bases from J, leaving 12 bases between. In germline, CDR1 is LNHDA, CDR2 SQIVND (reference sequence). This CDR3 comprises 14 residues.